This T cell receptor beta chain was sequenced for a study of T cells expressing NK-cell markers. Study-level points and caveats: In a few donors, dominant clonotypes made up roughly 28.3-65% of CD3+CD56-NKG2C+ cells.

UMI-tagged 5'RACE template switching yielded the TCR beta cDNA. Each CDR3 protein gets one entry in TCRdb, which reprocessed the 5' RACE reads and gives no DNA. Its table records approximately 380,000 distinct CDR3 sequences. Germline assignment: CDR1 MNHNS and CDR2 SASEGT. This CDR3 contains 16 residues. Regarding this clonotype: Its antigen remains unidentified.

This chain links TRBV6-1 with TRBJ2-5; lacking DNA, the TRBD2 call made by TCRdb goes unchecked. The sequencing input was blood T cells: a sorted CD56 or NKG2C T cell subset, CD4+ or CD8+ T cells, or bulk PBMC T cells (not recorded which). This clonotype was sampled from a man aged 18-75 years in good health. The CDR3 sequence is CASRPGLAGHQETQYF.